This TCR beta chain was captured in a study of T-cell reconstitution after alpha-beta-depleted transplantation in children (TCRdb year 2016). Notes on the research overall: Using TCR repertoire profiling, the study followed T-cell immune reconstitution in a quantitative way in children after TCRalphabeta/CD19-depleted allogeneic hematopoietic cell transplantation. Beyond this particular receptor, the publication reports: In some patients, the high TCRbeta diversity seen at day 60 was put down to recipient T cells and intrathymic progenitors that had survived conditioning. The apparently early alphabetaT-cell count recovery about two months after transplant was reportedly dependent on only several hundred rapidly expanded clones derived from non-depleted graft cells. Over subsequent months, a decline in hyperexpanded clone frequencies was noted, and after one year, T-cell counts and TCRbeta diversity were mostly ascribed to newly produced T cells.

At the junction V is shortened by 4 bases and J by 6 bases, with 14 bases in between. CDR1 and CDR2 are read off the germline V gene as SGDLS and YYNGEE. Including cysteine and phenylalanine, the CDR3 has 13 amino acids. CDR3 DNA only is kept here, 39 bases in frame from base 1. This clonotype was detected many times. No antigen is known for it. No base-level quality is on record; no much larger clone is a single base apart. What this sample's treatment or condition label stands for: allogeneic hematopoietic cell transplantation with graft depleted of TCRalphabeta T cells and CD19 B cells. The children who served as transplant recipients had been given grafts of TCRalphabeta/CD19-depleted allogeneic hematopoietic cells. Libraries were made using PCR. The data were produced on an Illumina HiSeq 2500. Molecular barcoding was employed in the preparation of TCR libraries, with unique molecular identifiers being used to normalize TCRbeta repertoire quantification. TCRdb reran the public reads through fastp at Q25 and MiXCR, keeping productive beta chains. Each CDR3 protein appears once, grouped with its most common genes and DNA. The sample records about 300,000 distinct CDR3 sequences, over 9% of which are singletons. The ten most abundant clones make up approximately 7.6% of the sample.

The sequence was obtained from a boy under two years old with acute myeloid leukemia, due to receive a stem cell transplant. The rearrangement combines TRBV9 with TRBJ2-7; the D gene is unclear. The input for sequencing was PBMCs, taken before TCRalphabeta/CD19-depleted stem cell transplant. The CDR3 reads as follows: CASSPPWGTEQYF. The DNA sequence reads TGTGCCAGCAGCCCTCCGTGGGGTACCGAGCAGTACTTC.